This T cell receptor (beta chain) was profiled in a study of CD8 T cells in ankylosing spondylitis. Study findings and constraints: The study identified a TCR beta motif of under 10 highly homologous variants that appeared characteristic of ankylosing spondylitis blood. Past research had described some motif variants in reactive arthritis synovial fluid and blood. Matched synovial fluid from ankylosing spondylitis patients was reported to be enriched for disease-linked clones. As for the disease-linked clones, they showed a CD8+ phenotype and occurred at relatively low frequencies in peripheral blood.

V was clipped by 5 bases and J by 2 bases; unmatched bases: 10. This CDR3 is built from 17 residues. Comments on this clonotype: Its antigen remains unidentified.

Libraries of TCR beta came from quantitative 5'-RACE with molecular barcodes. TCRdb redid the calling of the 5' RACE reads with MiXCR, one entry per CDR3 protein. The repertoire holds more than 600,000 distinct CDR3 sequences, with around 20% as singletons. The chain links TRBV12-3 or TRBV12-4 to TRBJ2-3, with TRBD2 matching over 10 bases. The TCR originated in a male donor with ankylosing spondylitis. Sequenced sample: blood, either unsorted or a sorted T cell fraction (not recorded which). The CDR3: CASSPSGGTRNTDTQYF. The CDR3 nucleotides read TGTGCCAGCAGTCCTAGCGGGGGTACCAGGAACACAGATACGCAGTATTTT.